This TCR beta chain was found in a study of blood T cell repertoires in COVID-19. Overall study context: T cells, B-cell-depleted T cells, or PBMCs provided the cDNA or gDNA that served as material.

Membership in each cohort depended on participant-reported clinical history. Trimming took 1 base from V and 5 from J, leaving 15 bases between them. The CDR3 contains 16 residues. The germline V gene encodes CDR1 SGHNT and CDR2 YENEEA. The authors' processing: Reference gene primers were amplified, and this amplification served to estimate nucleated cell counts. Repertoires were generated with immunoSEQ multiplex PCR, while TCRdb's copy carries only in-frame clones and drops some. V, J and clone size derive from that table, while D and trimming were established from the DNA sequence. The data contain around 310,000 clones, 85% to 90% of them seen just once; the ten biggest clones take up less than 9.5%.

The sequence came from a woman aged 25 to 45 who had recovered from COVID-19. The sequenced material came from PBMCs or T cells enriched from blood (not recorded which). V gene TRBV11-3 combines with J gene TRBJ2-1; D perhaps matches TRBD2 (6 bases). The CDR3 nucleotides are TGTGCCAGCAGCTTAGTAATTTCCGGCGGGGACAATGAGCAGTTCTTC. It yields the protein CASSLVISGGDNEQFF.